This TCR beta chain was identified in a study of cytomegalovirus exposure and HLA in healthy donors. Notes on the study in general: Later analysis identified 16,000 or so TCR beta sequences associated with HLA alleles, using a false discovery rate threshold of 0.05.

This clone was found a few times. Its antigen is undetermined. This CDR3 contains 13 residues. CDR1 and CDR2 (germline): MNHNS, SASEGT. V was clipped by 0 bases and J by 8 bases; unmatched bases: 4. Both 60 Vbeta primers and 13 Jbeta primers went into the PCR. Some clones are missing from TCRdb's copy, which holds only in-frame ones; the method was immunoSEQ multiplex PCR. Here the sample spans fewer than 200,000 clones, 60% to 80% being singletons. This chain uses TRBV6-1 with TRBJ2-7; 7 bases map to TRBD1. Material for sequencing was PBMCs. This TCR derives from a man between 60 and 75 years old in good health and CMV-seronegative. The CDR3 DNA follows: TGTGCCAGCAGTGAAGCAGAGGGGGCGAAGCAGTACTTC. Amino acids: CASSEAEGAKQYF.